Each of the 10 T cell receptor beta chains below was sequenced from the same sample in a study of PD-L1 blockade in urothelial cancer. Profiled with immunoSEQ multiplex PCR; TCRdb holds only in-frame clones, not every one. This table has about 20,000 clones, around 88% appearing once. The sequencing here drew on PBMCs, taken around atezolizumab (anti-PD-L1) treatment. The receptors shown here come from a man aged 45-65 years with urothelial cancer.

The V call is TRBV28, the J call TRBJ2-5; tentative D call: TRBD2 (7 bases). Germline lookup yields CDR1 MDHEN and CDR2 SYDVKM. The length of the CDR3 is 15 residues. Trimming pared 4 bases from V and 3 bases from J, leaving 15 bases between. The CDR3 here is CASSSPGEGEETQYF. As DNA, the CDR3 is TGTGCCAGCAGTTCCCCGGGGGAGGGGGAAGAGACCCAGTACTTC.

This chain links TRBV28 with TRBJ1-5, with 8 bases identical to TRBD1. Looked up from germline, CDR1 is MDHEN and CDR2 is SYDVKM. V dropped 6 bases and J dropped 7; count of bases not matched to a gene: 14. CDR3 size: 16 residues. This chain's CDR3 is CASSRPPGQGRQPQHF. The CDR3 DNA is TGTGCCAGCAGCCGGCCCCCAGGACAGGGTCGACAGCCCCAGCATTTT.

Turning to this clone: This same CDR3 is encoded by further DNA sequences in the sample. V usage is TRBV7-9 and J usage is TRBJ2-3; D might be TRBD2 (6 bases). The CDR3 extends over 17 amino acids. Trimming took 0 bases from V and 3 from J, leaving 16 bases between them. CDR1 is SEHNR, CDR2 FQNEAQ, per germline (reference sequence). The CDR3 sequence: CASSLAGGPSGTDTQYF. CDR3 DNA sequence: TGTGCCAGCAGCTTAGCCGGGGGACCCTCAGGGACAGATACGCAGTATTTT.

The CDR3, as DNA: TGTGCCAGCAGCTTAATTCCAGCGGGGGTTTACAATGAGCAGTTCTTC. This encodes CASSLIPAGVYNEQFF. The V call is TRBV7-3, the J call TRBJ2-1; 8 bases align to TRBD2. With V trimmed by 1 base and J by 4 bases, 6 bases remained unmatched. Germline values: CDR1 SGHTA, CDR2 FQGTGA. The CDR3 is made up of 16 amino acids.

This chain connects TRBV4-3 to TRBJ1-2; D may be TRBD1 (6 bases). V lost 3 bases and J 6 bases, leaving 11 bases between the germline ends. Germline CDR1 is LGHNA and CDR2 is YSLEER. CDR3 length: 13 amino acids. CDR3 loop: CASSQTGGDGYTF. Here the CDR3 DNA reads TGCGCCAGCAGCCAGACAGGAGGAGATGGCTACACCTTC.

The chain employs TRBV7-6 and TRBJ2-5; 7 nucleotides agree with TRBD2. CDR1 is SGHVS, CDR2 FNYEAQ, per germline. V was clipped by 3 bases and J by 2 bases; unmatched bases: 18. CDR3 length equals 19 residues. CDR3 bases: TGTGCCAGCAGCTTGACTCCCTTTATGGGGACTACACTTCAAGAGACCCAGTACTTC. Translated: CASSLTPFMGTTLQETQYF.

The V call is TRBV5-6, the J call TRBJ2-5, with D maybe TRBD2 (6 bases). Trimming removed 6 bases from V and 5 bases from J, with 20 bases in between. Germline loops: CDR1 SGHDT, CDR2 YYEEEE. There are 15 residues in the CDR3. CDR3 bases: TGTGCCAGCACCTGGAGGCGTATGGGGGGTGAGACCCAGTACTTC. As protein: CASTWRRMGGETQYF.

The chain employs TRBV28 and TRBJ1-1, with unresolved D. In germline, CDR1 is MDHEN, CDR2 SYDVKM. This CDR3 spans 12 amino acids. V lost 3 bases, J lost 10 bases, and 12 bases lay in between. The chain's CDR3 is CASSLRVGGAFF. In nucleotides, the CDR3 is TGTGCCAGCAGTTTGAGGGTAGGAGGAGCTTTCTTT.

The V call is TRBV5-6, the J call TRBJ1-1, with 9 positions matching TRBD1. CDR1 is SGHDT, CDR2 YYEEEE, per germline. J gave up 1 base and V 6 bases, and 4 bases lay outside the gene matches. This CDR3 region has 14 residues. The CDR3 bases are TGTGCCAGCAACGGACAGGGGAGGAACACTGAAGCTTTCTTT. Its protein product is CASNGQGRNTEAFF.

The gene calls are TRBV19 and TRBJ2-1; no definite D call. Germline CDR1 and CDR2: LNHDA and SQIVND (reference sequence). This CDR3 comprises 14 residues. Trimming pared 3 bases from V and 5 bases from J, leaving 11 bases between. The CDR3, as DNA: TGTGCCAGTAGTATTTGGGTCGGAGACAATGAGCAGTTCTTC. Protein: CASSIWVGDNEQFF.